What follows are 15 T cell receptor beta chains derived from one specimen sequenced in a study of blood T cell repertoires in COVID-19. TCRdb's table, derived via immunoSEQ multiplex PCR, lists solely in-frame clones and lacks some. The sample records 95,000 or so clones, around 79% being singletons. The material sequenced was peripheral blood. These receptor sequences come from a woman aged 80 or over with active or convalescent COVID-19.

The J gene is TRBJ2-1, the V gene TRBV11-1; possibly TRBD2 for D (6 bases). The CDR3 is made up of 14 amino acids. The ends were cut back, 1 base at V and 8 bases at J, with 12 bases in the middle. CDR1 SGHAT and CDR2 FQDESV come from the germline V gene (reference sequence). The CDR3 bases are TGTGCCAGCAGCTTAGAACGGTCGGGGGATGAGCAGTTCTTC. Protein sequence: CASSLERSGDEQFF.

The chain couples TRBV7-3 to TRBJ2-5; D is unclear. V was pared by 5 bases and J by 1 base, with 14 bases between. The CDR3 runs to 15 residues. The germline V gene has CDR1 SGHTA and CDR2 FQGTGA. CDR3 residues: CASSPQPGAQETQYF. CDR3 DNA: TGTGCCAGCAGCCCCCAGCCAGGCGCCCAAGAGACCCAGTACTTC.

The CDR3 protein is CATQIGTGYSEQYF. CDR3 DNA: TGTGCCACCCAGATCGGGACAGGGTACTCCGAGCAGTACTTC. This chain links TRBV27 with TRBJ2-7; TRBD1 matches at 9 bases. CDR1 is MNHEY, CDR2 SMNVEV, per germline (reference sequence). The junction had 13 bases not matched to a gene; V was cut back by 10 bases and J by 6 bases. There are 14 residues in the CDR3.

This clone was counted a few times. The rearrangement links TRBV4-3 to TRBJ2-1; the D gene is possibly TRBD1 (8 bases). Germline V lookup: CDR1 LGHNA, CDR2 YSLEER. Trimming pared 0 bases from V and 9 bases from J, leaving 18 bases between. This CDR3 is built from 16 residues. CDR3 amino acids: CASSQDTGGVTSEQFF. The CDR3 DNA is TGCGCCAGCAGCCAAGATACAGGGGGGGTAACGAGTGAGCAGTTCTTC.

The chain joins TRBV14 to TRBJ2-1, with TRBD2 matching over 8 bases. The J segment lost 16 bases and the V segment lost 6 bases, leaving 11 bases of the junction unmatched. CDR3 length equals 12 residues. Germline-derived CDR1 and CDR2 are SGHDN and FVKESK. For the CDR3, the DNA is TGTGCCAGCAGTTTGGCGTCGGGGGGGCACTTCTTC. The encoded protein is CASSLASGGHFF.

This clone was observed a few times. V gene TRBV5-4 combines with J gene TRBJ2-7; 7 nucleotides align to TRBD1. The CDR3 is 15 residues long. Germline V CDR1 and CDR2: SGHNT, YYREEE (reference sequence). The V segment lost 4 bases and the J segment 7 bases; nucleotides outside the gene matches: 14. For the CDR3, the DNA is TGTGCCAGCAGCGACGCTAAGACAGGGAATTCGGAGCAGTACTTC. Encoded protein: CASSDAKTGNSEQYF.

This clone was recorded only once. The rearrangement joins TRBV4-2 to TRBJ2-5, with a possible D match to TRBD2 (6 bases). Trimming cost V 3 bases and J 2 bases, with 16 bases left between them. CDR3 size: 16 residues. Germline CDR1 and CDR2: LGHNA and YNFKEQ. The CDR3 region has the DNA TGTGCCAGCAGCCACCGACTAGTGGGACTTCAAGAGACCCAGTACTTC. Translated, it gives CASSHRLVGLQETQYF.

The chain has TRBV10-3 and TRBJ2-3, with D maybe TRBD2 (5 bases). The CDR3 is made up of 16 amino acids. Looked up from germline, CDR1 is ENHRY and CDR2 is SYGVKD. V lost 4 bases, J lost 2 bases, and 16 bases lay in between. The CDR3 nucleotides are TGTGCCATCAGTGCCCCACTAGGAGAGTCCACAGATACGCAGTATTTT. It encodes CAISAPLGESTDTQYF.

J is TRBJ2-2 and V is TRBV5-5, with D possibly matching TRBD2 (6 bases). This CDR3 has 18 amino acids. Germline assignment: CDR1 SGHKS and CDR2 YYEKEE (reference sequence). Trimming took 0 bases from V and 5 from J, leaving 20 bases between them. The CDR3 DNA follows: TGTGCCAGCAGCTTGGCCGTGGGGCGGGGTAAAGGAACCGGGGAGCTGTTTTTT. It codes for CASSLAVGRGKGTGELFF.

This chain uses TRBV6-6 with TRBJ2-5, with TRBD1 identical over 10 bases. The ends lost 6 bases at V and 1 base at J; junction bases unmatched: 2. The V gene's germline CDR1 is MNHNY and CDR2 SVGAGI (reference sequence). The CDR3 loop spans 14 amino acids. CDR3 in amino acids: CASRDRGGQETQYF. The CDR3 nucleotides are TGTGCCAGCAGGGACAGGGGGGGCCAAGAGACCCAGTACTTC.

V usage is TRBV6-5 and J usage is TRBJ2-1; 7 bases map to TRBD2. Looked up from germline, CDR1 is MNHEY and CDR2 is SVGAGI. The CDR3 covers 15 residues. V shed 7 bases and J 9 bases; nucleotides not matched to a gene: 15. CDR3 nucleotides: TGTGCCAGCATCTCCGCCGGGACTAAAAACGCTGAGCAGTTCTTC. Residues: CASISAGTKNAEQFF.

The chain joins TRBV5-6 to TRBJ2-7, with D possibly being TRBD1 (5 bases). Germline V gene lookup returns CDR1 SGHDT and CDR2 YYEEEE. V lost 4 bases, J lost 7 bases, and 21 bases lay in between. The CDR3 has 15 residues. The CDR3 is CASSLLGLSRAEQYF. For the CDR3, the DNA is TGTGCCAGCAGCCTTTTGGGGCTGTCGCGTGCGGAGCAGTACTTC.

J is TRBJ1-1 and V is TRBV28; the D gene is possibly TRBD1 (6 bases). Between the trimmed V and J ends, which lost 0 bases and 1 base, there was a span of 9 bases. The CDR3 consists of 15 residues. CDR1 MDHEN and CDR2 SYDVKM come from the germline V gene. The CDR3 sequence is CASSLWATGNTEAFF. In nucleotides, the CDR3 is TGTGCCAGCAGTTTATGGGCGACAGGGAACACTGAAGCTTTCTTT.

The chain is built from TRBV10-3 and TRBJ1-1; maybe TRBD1 (6 bases). V lost 6 bases and J 4 bases, leaving 6 bases between the germline ends. This CDR3 has 11 residues. The germline V gene encodes CDR1 ENHRY and CDR2 SYGVKD. CDR3 coding DNA: TGTGCCATCAGGGACAGCACTGAAGCTTTCTTT. Its protein is CAIRDSTEAFF.

The V call is TRBV28, the J call TRBJ1-1; TRBD1 might be the D (6 bases). The CDR3 spans 15 residues. Germline CDR1 MDHEN, CDR2 SYDVKM. Trimming took off 1 base at V and 1 base at J, with 10 bases between the two ends. DNA of the CDR3: TGTGCCAGCAGTTTATCAGGGGCGGAGAACACTGAAGCTTTCTTT. This translates into CASSLSGAENTEAFF.